This entry features one T cell receptor (beta chain) sequence. The antigen is not known. V dropped 0 bases and J dropped 7 bases, with 14 bases sitting between them. CDR3 size: 15 residues. The germline V gene encodes CDR1 SGHRS and CDR2 YFSETQ. The data belong to a study of T cell responses to AZD1222 COVID-19 vaccine. Findings and limits, study-wide: Vaccine-associated CD4 TCRs spanned spike, dominant at 160-218 and 743-854. Targets within unmutated variant regions were reportedly found for nearly half of spike-specific TCRs.

This table comes from immunoSEQ multiplex PCR, and its TCRdb copy is limited to in-frame clones, with some not included. The sample gives about 130,000 clones, approximately 88% of which show up once; 6.3% is in the top ten. The V call is TRBV5-1, the J call TRBJ1-3; the D gene is possibly TRBD1 (6 bases). The sequenced sample was peripheral blood, obtained on day 0 of AZD1222 vaccination. The receptor was derived from an adult in good health. The CDR3 protein is CASSLESYRENTIYF. The DNA of the CDR3 is TGCGCCAGCAGCTTGGAGTCGTACAGGGAGAACACCATATATTTT.